This T cell receptor (beta chain) was identified in a study of blood T cells in healthy people across ages. For the study at large: Researchers report that template switching captured about one barcoded beta molecule per two T cells.

Together with a sample-barcoded 5' primer, a J-beta primer mix was included in a second PCR lasting about 7 to 11 cycles. TCRdb called the 5' RACE reads again in MiXCR, with one record for every CDR3 protein. Altogether some 1.6 million distinct CDR3 sequences are present, about 32% being singletons, with the ten largest covering about 11%. This clonotype came up a few times. Material for sequencing was blood. This sequence originates from a woman in her twenties or thirties in good health.

The CDR3 DNA is TGTGCCAGCAGGGTTGGTGGGGATACGCAGTATTTT. This sequence encodes CASRVGGDTQYF. The gene calls are TRBV4-2 and TRBJ2-3; D not certain. V lost 6 bases, J lost 6 bases, and 10 bases lay in between. The CDR3 has 12 residues. Germline CDR1 LGHNA, CDR2 YNFKEQ.